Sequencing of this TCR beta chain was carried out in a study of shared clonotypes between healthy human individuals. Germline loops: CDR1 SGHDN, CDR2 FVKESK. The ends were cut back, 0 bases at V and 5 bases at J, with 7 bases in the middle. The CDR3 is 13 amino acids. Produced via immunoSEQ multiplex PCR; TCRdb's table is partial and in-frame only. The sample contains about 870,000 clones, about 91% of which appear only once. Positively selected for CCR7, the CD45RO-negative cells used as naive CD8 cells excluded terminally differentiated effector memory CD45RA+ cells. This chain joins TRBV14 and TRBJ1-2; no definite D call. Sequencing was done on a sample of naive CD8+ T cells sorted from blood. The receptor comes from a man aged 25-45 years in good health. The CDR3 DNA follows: TGTGCCAGCAGCCAAGATTGGGGATATGGCTACACCTTC. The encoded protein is CASSQDWGYGYTF.